Shown below are 14 T cell receptor beta chains from a single sample sequenced in a study of human T cells and chemical hapten exposure. TCRdb ran MiXCR on the RACE reads and lists one entry per CDR3 protein. Of around 380,000 distinct CDR3 sequences listed, around 5% were seen once; the top ten hold about 2.1%. Time point noted: patch test 1, 2 weeks after DPC sensitization. As for treatment: therapeutic diphenylcyclopropenone sensitization with weekly scalp DPC. The sequenced sample was whole blood, obtained in connection with sensitization to the hapten diphenylcyclopropenone (DPC). The receptors were gathered from a woman between 50 and 59 years old with alopecia areata. Some clones in this sample may be carry-over from other donors' samples.

In its sample, this clonotype was seen many times. The chain links TRBV6-2 or TRBV6-3 to TRBJ2-1; weak D call: TRBD2 (7 bases). In germline, CDR1 is MNHEY, CDR2 SVGEGT. Trimming left V 0 bases short and J 8 bases short, with 17 bases between. The CDR3 is 16 amino acids. This chain's CDR3 is CASSYSGGRARHEQFF. The DNA of the CDR3 is TGTGCCAGCAGTTACTCAGGGGGGAGGGCCAGGCATGAGCAGTTCTTC.

V is TRBV20-1 and J is TRBJ1-6, with no clear D. Germline CDR1 reads DFQATT; CDR2 reads SNEGSKA (reference sequence). V dropped 0 bases and J dropped 3 bases, with 9 bases sitting between them. The length of the CDR3 is 15 residues. DNA for the CDR3: TGCAGTGCTAGAGATGGGAGAGACTATAATTCACCCCTCCACTTT. Translating gives CSARDGRDYNSPLHF.

The rearrangement uses TRBV9 and TRBJ1-6; D gene uncertain. Trimming took 4 bases from V and 0 from J, leaving 11 bases between them. Germline CDR1 reads SGDLS; CDR2 reads YYNGEE. This CDR3 has 16 amino acids. CDR3 amino acids: CASSPSASSYNSPLHF. In DNA, the CDR3 is TGTGCCAGCAGCCCGTCGGCTAGCTCCTATAATTCACCCCTCCACTTT.

This chain connects TRBV12-5 to TRBJ1-1; no firm D call. Trimming left V 5 bases short and J 2 bases short, with 12 bases between. The germline V gene encodes CDR1 LGHNT and CDR2 FRNRAP. CDR3 length: 14 residues. The CDR3 loop reads CASGPGRLNTEAFF. As DNA, the CDR3 is TGTGCTAGTGGTCCAGGACGGCTAAACACTGAAGCTTTCTTT.

This clonotype was counted between two and nine times. The rearrangement joins TRBV7-9 to TRBJ2-1; TRBD2 matches 13 bases. The CDR3 totals 15 residues. V lost 4 bases to trimming and J lost 7 bases; unmatched junction nucleotides: 4. In germline, CDR1 is SEHNR, CDR2 FQNEAQ (reference sequence). CDR3: CASSSPGLAGNEQFF. DNA for the CDR3: TGTGCCAGCAGCTCTCCGGGACTAGCGGGGAATGAGCAGTTCTTC.

A few counts support this clonotype. The V call is TRBV10-2, the J call TRBJ2-5; D remains unclear. Germline lookup yields CDR1 WSHSY and CDR2 SAAADI. The CDR3 loop spans 15 amino acids. The ends were cut back, 0 bases at V and 2 bases at J, with 10 bases in the middle. CDR3: CASSESIVSQETQYF. Written as DNA, the CDR3 is TGCGCCAGCAGTGAGTCGATCGTCAGTCAAGAGACCCAGTACTTC.

This clonotype was counted at least ten times. The chain is built from TRBV6-2 or TRBV6-3 and TRBJ2-6; 8 bases map to TRBD1. Germline loops: CDR1 MNHEY, CDR2 SVGEGT. V lost 0 bases, J lost 5 bases, and 6 bases stayed unmatched. The CDR3 totals 17 residues. The CDR3 region is CASSYSIGQGRANVLTF. The CDR3 DNA is TGTGCCAGCAGTTACTCCATTGGACAGGGTAGGGCCAACGTCCTGACTTTC.

This clonotype was seen a handful of times. The CDR3 DNA reads TGCAGTGCTAGAGGCCTCCCCCCGGGGTTGGCGGAGGGGGCAGATACGCAGTATTTT. Translated, it gives CSARGLPPGLAEGADTQYF. The chain combines TRBV20-1 with TRBJ2-3, with D perhaps matching TRBD1 or TRBD2 (6 bases each). The CDR3 sequence is 19 residues long. The V gene lost 1 base and the J gene lost 4 bases, with 27 bases spanning the gap. Germline V gives CDR1 DFQATT, CDR2 SNEGSKA (reference sequence).

This clonotype was seen ten or more times. This chain joins TRBV10-3 and TRBJ2-4, with D perhaps assigned TRBD1 or TRBD2 (5 bases each). Trimming cost V 5 bases and J 5 bases, with 13 bases left between them. Per germline, CDR1 ENHRY and CDR2 SYGVKD. This CDR3 has 14 residues. CDR3 region: CAISSWDGENIQYF. The CDR3 bases are TGTGCCATCAGTTCCTGGGACGGAGAAAACATTCAGTACTTC.

To note about this clonotype: A much larger clone differs from this one at a single base, so this may be a read error. This chain connects TRBV20-1 to TRBJ2-7, with D unresolved. With 3 bases removed from V and 2 bases from J, the gap between germline ends came to 2 bases. From germline, CDR1 is DFQATT and CDR2 SNEGSKA (reference sequence). The CDR3 has 10 amino acids. CDR3 nucleotide sequence: TGCAGTGCTAGCACCTACGAGCAGTACTTC. This gives the protein CSASTYEQYF.

This clonotype was counted between two and nine times. V gene TRBV20-1 combines with J gene TRBJ1-5; D not certain. This CDR3 spans 14 amino acids. Trimming took off 6 bases at V and 0 bases at J, with 12 bases between the two ends. Per germline, CDR1 DFQATT and CDR2 SNEGSKA (reference sequence). CDR3 protein: CSARPPGSNQPQHF. The CDR3 DNA follows: TGCAGTGCCAGACCCCCGGGTAGCAATCAGCCCCAGCATTTT.

The chain links TRBV20-1 to TRBJ1-1; no clear D gene. CDR1 DFQATT and CDR2 SNEGSKA come from the germline V gene (reference sequence). The CDR3 extends over 13 amino acids. V gave up 5 bases and J gave up 11 bases, with 21 bases separating them. The CDR3 reads CSAFLDNKGSAFF. In DNA, the CDR3 is TGCAGTGCTTTCCTCGATAACAAGGGATCGGCTTTCTTT.

This clonotype was counted ten times or more. The CDR3 coding sequence is TGTGCCAGCAGTTCCACCCATAGCGGGGGACAGGGGGTTTGGATGACTGGCTACACCTTC. It translates to CASSSTHSGGQGVWMTGYTF. The chain carries TRBV6-5 and TRBJ1-2; 11 bases fit TRBD1. The trim removed 4 bases at V and 7 bases at J, leaving 23 bases unmatched. Germline CDR1 reads MNHEY; CDR2 reads SVGAGI. This CDR3 has 20 amino acids.

The rearrangement joins TRBV4-1 to TRBJ2-7; unclear D gene. This CDR3 contains 16 residues. Deletions cut 1 base from V and 4 bases from J, with 17 bases between. The V gene's germline CDR1 is MGHRA and CDR2 YSYEKL. The CDR3 here is CASSQAPISARYEQYF. The CDR3 DNA reads TGCGCCAGCAGCCAAGCTCCAATTTCGGCGAGGTACGAGCAGTACTTC.